A single sample is the source of the 14 T cell receptor beta chains below, sequenced in a study of blood T cell repertoires in COVID-19. Method: immunoSEQ multiplex PCR; TCRdb's copy keeps in-frame clones and lacks some. The table records roughly 80,000 clones, over 70% of them present only once. Input material: peripheral blood. The receptors stem from a human donor in a cohort sampled during active COVID-19.

There are a few counts of this clone. The chain is built from TRBV10-3 and TRBJ2-1; 14 bases align to TRBD2. J lost 10 bases, V lost 5 bases, and 7 bases had no gene match. The CDR3 loop spans 15 amino acids. The germline V gene has CDR1 ENHRY and CDR2 SYGVKD. DNA for the CDR3: TGTGCCATCAGTATGTCCGGGACTAGCGGGGGAGAGCAGTTCTTC. Its protein product is CAISMSGTSGGEQFF.

This clone appeared a few times. CDR3 region: CASSFRASGGSYNEQFF. CDR3 DNA: TGTGCCAGCAGCTTTAGGGCTAGCGGGGGCTCCTACAATGAGCAGTTCTTC. The chain couples TRBV7-6 to TRBJ2-1; 10 bases fit TRBD2. V lost 3 bases to trimming and J lost 0 bases; unmatched junction nucleotides: 5. CDR1 is SGHVS, CDR2 FNYEAQ, per germline. This CDR3 region has 17 residues.

The rearrangement joins TRBV5-1 to TRBJ1-3; 8 positions agree with TRBD1. V was clipped by 4 bases and J by 4 bases; unmatched bases: 7. Per germline, CDR1 SGHRS and CDR2 YFSETQ. The CDR3 length is 15 residues. Here the CDR3 DNA reads TGCGCCAGCAGCCCGCGACAGGGGCAAGGAAACACCATATATTTT. This sequence encodes CASSPRQGQGNTIYF.

This clone was seen only once. This rearrangement joins TRBV5-1 to TRBJ2-1; 11 bases agree with TRBD2. The CDR3 extends over 16 amino acids. V trimming: 4 bases; J trimming: 4 bases; junction bases outside the gene matches: 7. Germline-derived CDR1 and CDR2 are SGHRS and YFSETQ. CDR3 DNA sequence: TGCGCCAGCAGCCATCTCGGGACTAGCGGTTACAATGAGCAGTTCTTC. Encoded protein: CASSHLGTSGYNEQFF. Looking up the rest from reference TRBV5-1 and TRBJ2-1 gives the full variable domain: KAGVTQTPRYLIKTRGQQVTLSCSPISGHRSVSWYQQTPGQGLQFLFEYFSETQRNKGNFPGRFSGRQFSNSRSEMNVSTLELGDSALYLCASSHLGTSGYNEQFFGPGTRLTVL.

The rearrangement uses TRBV5-6 and TRBJ2-6; D unresolved. From germline, CDR1 is SGHDT and CDR2 YYEEEE. With 3 bases removed from V and 0 bases from J, the gap between germline ends came to 4 bases. The CDR3 runs to 14 residues. CDR3 nucleotide sequence: TGTGCCAGCAGCTACTACTCTGGGGCCAACGTCCTGACTTTC. It is translated as CASSYYSGANVLTF.

The rearrangement uses TRBV19 and TRBJ1-2, with no clear D. CDR1 LNHDA and CDR2 SQIVND come from the germline V gene (reference sequence). Deletions cut 5 bases from V and 6 bases from J, with 13 bases between. The CDR3 is made up of 13 amino acids. Here the CDR3 DNA reads TGTGCCAGTAGTTACACCTTGGGAGATGGCTACACCTTC. Protein: CASSYTLGDGYTF. The complete variable domain, with remaining parts taken from reference TRBV19 and TRBJ1-2, reads DGGITQSPKYLFRKEGQNVTLSCEQNLNHDAMYWYRQDPGQGLRLIYYSQIVNDFQKGDIAEGYSVSREKKESFPLTVTSAQKNPTAFYLCASSYTLGDGYTFGSGTRLTVV.

This clone has more than one count but fewer than ten. The CDR3 here is CASRRQGNYEQYF. Here the CDR3 DNA reads TGTGCCAGCAGAAGACAGGGGAACTACGAGCAGTACTTC. The rearrangement joins TRBV6-5 to TRBJ2-7, with TRBD1 matching over 8 bases. The CDR3 sequence is 13 residues long. V gave up 6 bases and J gave up 3 bases; unmatched junction bases: 4. The germline gives CDR1 MNHEY, CDR2 SVGAGI.

The gene calls are TRBV28 and TRBJ1-2, with 8 bases matching TRBD1. V lost 4 bases, J lost 3 bases, and 13 bases stayed unmatched. The CDR3 length is 17 residues. CDR1 is MDHEN, CDR2 SYDVKM, per germline. CDR3 nucleotide sequence: TGTGCCAGCAGTTCCCCCGGGACAGGCTTATCATACTATGGCTACACCTTC. Translated, it gives CASSSPGTGLSYYGYTF.

V gene TRBV2 combines with J gene TRBJ1-2; possible D gene TRBD1, 5 bases. V gave up 4 bases and J gave up 5 bases, with 11 bases separating them. This CDR3 is built from 13 residues. Looked up from germline, CDR1 is SNHLY and CDR2 is FYNNEI. The CDR3 loop reads CASSGQGRYGYTF. The CDR3 nucleotides are TGTGCCAGCAGTGGCCAGGGAAGGTATGGCTACACCTTC.

The chain recombines TRBV5-8 with TRBJ2-1; TRBD2 agrees at 8 bases. The CDR3 length is 17 residues. J gave up 2 bases and V 0 bases, and 7 bases lay outside the gene matches. Looked up from germline, CDR1 is SGHTS and CDR2 is YDEGEE. CDR3 region: CASSLGTTGGPYNEQFF. The CDR3 coding sequence is TGTGCCAGCAGCTTGGGCACGACGGGGGGGCCCTACAATGAGCAGTTCTTC.

The chain employs TRBV5-4 and TRBJ2-7, with 11 bases lining up with TRBD1. Germline CDR1 reads SGHNT; CDR2 reads YYREEE (reference sequence). The CDR3 has 15 amino acids. After removal of 4 bases from V and 6 bases from J, the junction contained 9 bases not matched to a gene. CDR3 amino acids: CASSESGTGGREQYF. In DNA, the CDR3 is TGTGCCAGCAGCGAATCCGGGACAGGGGGACGCGAGCAGTACTTC.

The chain combines TRBV5-1 with TRBJ2-2, with 8 nucleotides matching TRBD2. CDR3 length: 16 residues. Germline assignment: CDR1 SGHRS and CDR2 YFSETQ. Unmatched junction bases numbered 5, after V lost 0 bases and J lost 4 bases. The CDR3 nucleotides are TGCGCCAGCAGCTTGGCCGGGGGGGCCAGCACCGGGGAGCTGTTTTTT. Translating gives CASSLAGGASTGELFF.

The rearrangement joins TRBV7-2 to TRBJ2-6, with no clear D. The CDR3 extends over 11 amino acids. Per the germline V gene, CDR1 is SGHTA and CDR2 is FQGNSA. CDR3 sequence (DNA): TGTGGTAGCTCTGGGGCCAACGTCCTGACTTTC. Translation: CGSSGANVLTF.

V is TRBV10-1 and J is TRBJ1-4; TRBD1 matches 7 bases. The CDR3 contains 14 residues. With 0 bases clipped from V and 7 bases from J, the junction kept 2 bases outside the gene matches. Germline lookup yields CDR1 WNHNN and CDR2 SYGVQD (reference sequence). The CDR3 DNA is TGCGCCAGCAGTGAGTCGAGGGGGCCTGAAAAACTGTTTTTT. Translated: CASSESRGPEKLFF.